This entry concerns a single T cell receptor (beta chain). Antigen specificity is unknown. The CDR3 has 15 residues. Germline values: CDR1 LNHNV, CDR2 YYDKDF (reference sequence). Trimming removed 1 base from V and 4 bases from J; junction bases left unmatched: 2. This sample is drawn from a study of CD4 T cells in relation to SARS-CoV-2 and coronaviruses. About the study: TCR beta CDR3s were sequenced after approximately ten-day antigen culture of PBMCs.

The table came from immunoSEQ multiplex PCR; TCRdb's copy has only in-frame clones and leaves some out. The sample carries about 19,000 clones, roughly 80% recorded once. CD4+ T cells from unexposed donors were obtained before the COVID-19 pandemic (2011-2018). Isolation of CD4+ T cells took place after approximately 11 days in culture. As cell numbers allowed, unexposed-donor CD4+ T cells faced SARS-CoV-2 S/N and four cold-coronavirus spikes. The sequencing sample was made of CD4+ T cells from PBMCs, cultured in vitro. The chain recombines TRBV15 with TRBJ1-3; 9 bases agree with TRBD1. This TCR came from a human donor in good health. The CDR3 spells CATSRATGGGNTIYF. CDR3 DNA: TGTGCCACCAGCAGAGCCACAGGGGGCGGAAACACCATATATTTT.